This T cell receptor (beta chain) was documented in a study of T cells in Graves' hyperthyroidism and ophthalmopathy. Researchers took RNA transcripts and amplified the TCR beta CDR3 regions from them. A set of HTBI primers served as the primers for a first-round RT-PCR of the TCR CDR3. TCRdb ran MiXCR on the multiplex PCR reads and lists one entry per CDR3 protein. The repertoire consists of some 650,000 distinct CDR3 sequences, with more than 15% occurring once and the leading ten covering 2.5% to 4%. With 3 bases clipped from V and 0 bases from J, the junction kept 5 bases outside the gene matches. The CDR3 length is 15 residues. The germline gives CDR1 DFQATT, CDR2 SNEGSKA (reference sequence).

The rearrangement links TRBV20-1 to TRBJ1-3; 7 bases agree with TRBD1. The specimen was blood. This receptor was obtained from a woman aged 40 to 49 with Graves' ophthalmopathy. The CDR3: CSARNYRGSGNTIYF. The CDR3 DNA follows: TGCAGTGCTAGGAACTACAGGGGCTCTGGAAACACCATATATTTT.